This T cell receptor beta chain was identified in a study of blood T cell repertoires in COVID-19. Study overall: From T cells, B-cell-depleted T cells, or PBMCs came the material, which was cDNA or gDNA.

Original processing methods: Amplifying reference gene primers gave estimates of nucleated cell counts. Profiled with immunoSEQ multiplex PCR; TCRdb holds only in-frame clones, not every one. That table furnishes V, J and clone size, whereas the DNA furnished D and trimming. The sample yields tens of thousands of clones, around 84% seen once. This clone was found once. The germline V and J ends were trimmed by 1 base and 2 bases, with 11 bases remaining between them. CDR3 length: 15 amino acids. Germline V CDR1 and CDR2: SGHRS, YFSETQ. The receptor comes from a man aged 65-85 years with acute or convalescent COVID-19. The material sequenced was peripheral blood. The V call is TRBV5-1, the J call TRBJ2-3; D might be TRBD2 (5 bases). CDR3 nucleotide sequence: TGCGCCAGCAGCTTGCCGGACTCATACACAGATACGCAGTATTTT. This gives the protein CASSLPDSYTDTQYF.